This TCR beta chain was profiled in a study of blood T cell repertoires in COVID-19. Study as a whole: In each case, the material was cDNA or gDNA derived from T cells, B-cell-depleted T cells, or PBMCs.

TCRdb's copy holds only in-frame clones and misses some; the assay was immunoSEQ multiplex PCR. Of nearly 400,000 clones in the sample, about nine tenths are singletons; the top ten hold less than 2%. Germline V lookup: CDR1 SEHNR, CDR2 FQNEAQ (reference sequence). CDR3 length: 14 residues. With 5 bases clipped from V and 3 bases from J, the junction kept 6 bases outside the gene matches. Participant ages covered roughly 18 to 89 years across around 25 US areas. This clonotype was obtained from a woman under 40 who had recovered from COVID-19. This rearrangement joins TRBV7-9 to TRBJ2-7; TRBD1 matches 8 bases. The sequenced material came from PBMCs or T cells enriched from blood (not recorded which). CDR3 residues: CASSPRDRYYEQYF. The CDR3 DNA follows: TGTGCCAGCAGCCCCCGGGACAGGTACTACGAGCAGTACTTC.